The 21 T cell receptor beta chains given below trace back to one sample, sequenced in a study of T-cell reconstitution after alpha-beta-depleted transplantation in children. As it was prepared, the TCRbeta library received unique molecular identifiers. TCRdb independently ran MiXCR on the PCR reads; one entry per CDR3 protein. Altogether over 200,000 distinct CDR3 sequences are present, under 8.5% being singletons, with the ten largest covering approximately 40%. The sample was PBMCs, mostly from graft donor cells, taken 360 days after TCRalphabeta/CD19-depleted stem cell transplant. These receptors were taken from a male patient under 10 years old who had a stem cell transplant for acute myeloid leukemia, so the T cells may come from the graft donor.

This clonotype has at least ten counts. V and J are TRBV10-3 and TRBJ2-7; 12 bases map to TRBD1. The germline V gene encodes CDR1 ENHRY and CDR2 SYGVKD. This CDR3 contains 13 residues. The V segment lost 6 bases and the J segment 9 bases; nucleotides outside the gene matches: 6. In nucleotides, the CDR3 is TGTGCCATCAGGGGACAGGGGGCAGTTGTGCAGTACGTC. Protein product: CAIRGQGAVVQYV.

The chain carries TRBV10-3 and TRBJ2-7, with 11 bases fitting TRBD2. With 1 base clipped from V and 5 bases from J, the junction kept 1 base outside the gene matches. This CDR3 comprises 14 residues. Germline assignment: CDR1 ENHRY and CDR2 SYGVKD. The DNA of the CDR3 is TGTGCCATCAGTGAGTTGACTAGCGGGAACGAGCAGTACTTC. It codes for CAISELTSGNEQYF.

This clonotype was recorded a few times. This rearrangement joins TRBV6-5 to TRBJ1-2; TRBD1 matches 9 bases. The trim removed 8 bases at V and 4 bases at J, leaving 2 bases unmatched. CDR1 and CDR2 (germline): MNHEY, SVGAGI. This CDR3 contains 12 residues. DNA of the CDR3: TGTGCCAGCGGGGGACAGGGCTATGGCTACACCTTC. This codes for CASGGQGYGYTF.

This clonotype occurred a few times. The V call is TRBV20-1, the J call TRBJ1-6, with D perhaps matching TRBD1 (5 bases). The germline gives CDR1 DFQATT, CDR2 SNEGSKA (reference sequence). This CDR3 spans 14 amino acids. V lost 3 bases and J 8 bases, leaving 14 bases between the germline ends. The CDR3 here is CSASGDRDYSPLHF. CDR3 bases: TGCAGTGCTAGTGGGGACCGCGATTATTCACCCCTCCACTTT.

The sample holds a few counts of this clonotype. The V call is TRBV3-1, the J call TRBJ1-1; no firm D call. Germline-derived CDR1 and CDR2 are LGHDT and YNNKEL (reference sequence). The CDR3 contains 11 residues. V shed 8 bases and J shed 7 bases, with 11 bases lying between them. The CDR3 sequence: CASSQGSEAFF. CDR3 nucleotide sequence: TGTGCCAGCTCCCAAGGGAGTGAAGCTTTCTTT.

The table lists this clonotype with a few counts. This rearrangement joins TRBV12-5 to TRBJ2-1; 9 positions match TRBD1. CDR3 size: 15 residues. Germline CDR1 LGHNT, CDR2 FRNRAP. The V and J ends lost 4 bases and 7 bases, in that order; junction bases with no gene match: 8. The CDR3 sequence is CASGWGQGGRNEQFF. In DNA, the CDR3 is TGTGCTAGTGGTTGGGGACAGGGAGGTAGGAATGAGCAGTTCTTC.

This clonotype was seen many times. This chain uses TRBV6-5 with TRBJ2-5; D call uncertain. CDR3 length: 13 residues. Germline V gene sequence: CDR1 MNHEY, CDR2 SVGAGI. Trimming shortened V by 0 bases and J by 2 bases, and 4 bases separated the two germline ends. The chain's CDR3 is CASSYSGQETQYF. The CDR3 DNA follows: TGTGCCAGCAGTTACTCCGGGCAAGAGACCCAGTACTTC.

This clonotype occurred a few times. This sequence joins TRBV3-1 and TRBJ2-5, with D possibly TRBD2 on 5 matching bases. V lost 5 bases and J lost 3, with 10 bases in between. The CDR3 has 13 amino acids. The germline V gene has CDR1 LGHDT and CDR2 YNNKEL (reference sequence). CDR3 in amino acids: CASSVLGEETQYF. In nucleotides, the CDR3 is TGTGCCAGCAGCGTACTGGGAGAAGAGACCCAGTACTTC.

In its sample, this clonotype is hyperexpanded. The genes are TRBV7-9 and TRBJ1-1, with D tentatively TRBD1 (5 bases). The CDR3 has 16 residues. V dropped 6 bases and J dropped 4 bases, with 21 bases sitting between them. CDR1 and CDR2 from the germline V gene are SEHNR and FQNEAQ (reference sequence). The CDR3 DNA sequence: TGTGCCAGCAGGCCTAGACAGTCGGGGACGGGCACTGAAGCTTTCTTT. Its translation is CASRPRQSGTGTEAFF. Together with reference TRBV7-9 and TRBJ1-1, the CDR3 gives the full variable domain: DTGVSQNPRHKITKRGQNVTFRCDPISEHNRLYWYRQTLGQGPEFLTYFQNEAQLEKSRLLSDRFSAERPKGSFSTLEIQRTEQGDSAMYLCASRPRQSGTGTEAFFGQGTRLTVV.

This clonotype was observed a few times. J is TRBJ2-7 and V is TRBV27; possible D gene TRBD2, 6 bases. The CDR3 is made up of 18 amino acids. Germline V gives CDR1 MNHEY, CDR2 SMNVEV (reference sequence). V was pared by 5 bases and J by 1 base, with 24 bases between. The CDR3, as DNA: TGTGCCAGCAGTACCCGAGGGACTTCGACTACTCTTTCCTACGAGCAGTACTTC. It translates to CASSTRGTSTTLSYEQYF.

This clonotype was seen many times. The chain uses TRBV12-3 or TRBV12-4 and TRBJ2-7; D possibly matches TRBD1 or TRBD2 (5 bases each). V lost 6 bases, J lost 6 bases, and 15 bases lay in between. The CDR3 is 13 amino acids. CDR3 nucleotides: TGTGCCAGCAGCCAAAGGGGAGTTGGCGAGCAGTACTTC. Translation: CASSQRGVGEQYF.

This clonotype was observed at least ten times. V is TRBV5-1 and J is TRBJ2-3, with D perhaps being TRBD1 or TRBD2 (6 bases each). With 4 bases removed from V and 6 bases from J, the gap between germline ends came to 12 bases. The CDR3 is 13 amino acids. CDR1 and CDR2 (germline): SGHRS, YFSETQ. The chain's CDR3 is CASSPRRGDTQYF. As DNA, the CDR3 is TGCGCCAGCAGCCCGCGGAGGGGGGATACGCAGTATTTT. The full variable domain, its missing parts supplied by reference TRBV5-1 and TRBJ2-3, is KAGVTQTPRYLIKTRGQQVTLSCSPISGHRSVSWYQQTPGQGLQFLFEYFSETQRNKGNFPGRFSGRQFSNSRSEMNVSTLELGDSALYLCASSPRRGDTQYFGPGTRLTVL.

The chain is built from TRBV29-1 and TRBJ2-3; no clear D gene. V was trimmed by 4 bases and J by 3 bases, leaving 20 bases between them. This CDR3 region has 16 residues. The germline V gene encodes CDR1 SQVTM and CDR2 ANQGSEA. The CDR3: CSVASVRPGATDTQYF. The CDR3 DNA is TGCAGCGTTGCAAGCGTGAGGCCCGGTGCAACAGATACGCAGTATTTT.

This chain connects TRBV15 to TRBJ2-7, with D hard to call. Germline values: CDR1 LNHNV, CDR2 YYDKDF (reference sequence). The V and J ends lost 1 base and 3 bases respectively, with 19 bases between them. The length of the CDR3 is 17 residues. The CDR3 protein is CATSRGYSTGRNYEQYF. In DNA, the CDR3 is TGTGCCACCAGCAGAGGCTATTCTACGGGCAGGAACTACGAGCAGTACTTC.

This clonotype was counted between two and nine times. This chain connects TRBV11-2 to TRBJ2-3; 10 nucleotides line up with TRBD2. J was trimmed by 3 bases and V by 5 bases; bases with no gene match: 2. In germline, CDR1 is SGHAT, CDR2 FQNNGV. The CDR3 length is 14 residues. The CDR3 nucleotides are TGTGCCAGCAGCCAGGGACTAGCGACAGATACGCAGTATTTT. Its translation: CASSQGLATDTQYF.

This clonotype was recorded a few times. The J gene is TRBJ2-1, the V gene TRBV28; 7 bases align to TRBD2. This CDR3 has 15 amino acids. V lost 6 bases and J lost 0; bases outside the gene matches: 5. The germline CDR1 and CDR2 sequences are MDHEN and SYDVKM. In DNA form, the CDR3 reads TGTGCCAGCAGGGAGTGGGGGGGCTCCTACAATGAGCAGTTCTTC. Protein product: CASREWGGSYNEQFF.

Only a few counts were recorded for this clonotype. The chain recombines TRBV12-3 or TRBV12-4 with TRBJ2-3, with no clear D. Trimming took 2 bases from V and 1 from J, leaving 19 bases between them. This CDR3 has 18 residues. Written as DNA, the CDR3 is TGTGCCAGCAGTTTAACTGGCGGTAGCACCCTTCGCACAGATACGCAGTATTTT. This encodes CASSLTGGSTLRTDTQYF.

This clonotype turned up a few times. The genes are TRBV7-9 and TRBJ2-1; D is possibly TRBD2 (7 bases). V lost 5 bases and J 4 bases, leaving 18 bases between the germline ends. Looked up from germline, CDR1 is SEHNR and CDR2 is FQNEAQ (reference sequence). The length of the CDR3 is 16 residues. CDR3 loop: CASSHFVGGEYNEQFF. CDR3 in DNA: TGTGCCAGCAGCCATTTCGTAGGGGGGGAGTACAATGAGCAGTTCTTC.

The sample holds many counts of this clonotype. The rearrangement links TRBV4-3 to TRBJ2-1; 10 bases map to TRBD2. Germline CDR1 reads LGHNA; CDR2 reads YSLEER. The CDR3 runs to 15 residues. Losses at the gene ends were 3 bases for V and 5 bases for J; bases not matched to a gene: 4. This CDR3 is CASSHPLAGNNEQFF. The CDR3 bases are TGCGCCAGCAGCCATCCACTAGCGGGGAACAATGAGCAGTTCTTC.

This clonotype was seen ten or more times. The V gene is TRBV20-1, the J gene TRBJ2-2; a possible D gene is TRBD1 (6 bases). Germline CDR1 is DFQATT and CDR2 is SNEGSKA (reference sequence). This CDR3 spans 14 amino acids. Trimming removed 3 bases from V and 1 base from J, with 9 bases in between. CDR3 DNA sequence: TGCAGTGCTAGGCCGGGACAGAACACCGGGGAGCTGTTTTTT. Amino acid sequence: CSARPGQNTGELFF.

This clonotype was recorded many times. The J gene is TRBJ2-1, the V gene TRBV7-3, with TRBD2 matching 8 bases. In germline, CDR1 is SGHTA, CDR2 FQGTGA. J lost 5 bases, V lost 1 base, and 10 bases had no gene match. The CDR3 length is 17 residues. CDR3 nucleotides: TGTGCCAGCAGCTTAATGGGTCGGGGGGGCCGGAACAATGAGCAGTTCTTC. Its translation is CASSLMGRGGRNNEQFF.